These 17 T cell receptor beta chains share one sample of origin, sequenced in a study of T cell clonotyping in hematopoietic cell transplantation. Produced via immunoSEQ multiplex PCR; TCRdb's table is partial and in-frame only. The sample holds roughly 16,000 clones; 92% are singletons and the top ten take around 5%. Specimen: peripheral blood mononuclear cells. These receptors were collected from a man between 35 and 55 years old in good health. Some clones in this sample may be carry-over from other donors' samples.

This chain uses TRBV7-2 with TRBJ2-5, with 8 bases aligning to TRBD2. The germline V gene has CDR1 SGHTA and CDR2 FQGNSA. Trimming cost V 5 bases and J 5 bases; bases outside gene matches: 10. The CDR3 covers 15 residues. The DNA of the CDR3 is TGTGCCAGCAGCCCCCGGGGGGGTTCGGGGGAGACCCAGTACTTC. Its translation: CASSPRGGSGETQYF.

In nucleotides, the CDR3 is TGTGCCAGCAGCCCGGACAGGGTTTGGACTGAAGCTTTCTTT. It encodes CASSPDRVWTEAFF. V and J are TRBV5-6 and TRBJ1-1; TRBD1 agrees at 8 bases. CDR1 is SGHDT and CDR2 is YYEEEE in the germline V gene. The CDR3 has 14 amino acids. Trimming took 4 bases from V and 5 from J; bases not matched to a gene: 7.

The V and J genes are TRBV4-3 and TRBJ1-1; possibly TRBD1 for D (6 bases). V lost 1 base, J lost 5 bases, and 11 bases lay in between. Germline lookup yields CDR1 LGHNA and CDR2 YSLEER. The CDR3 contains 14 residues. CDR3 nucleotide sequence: TGCGCCAGCAGCCAAGTGGGGGGGCAGACTGAAGCTTTCTTT. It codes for CASSQVGGQTEAFF.

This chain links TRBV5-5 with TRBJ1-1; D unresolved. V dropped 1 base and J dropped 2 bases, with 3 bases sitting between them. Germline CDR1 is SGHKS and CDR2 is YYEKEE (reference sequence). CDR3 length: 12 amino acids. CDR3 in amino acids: CASSLLNTEAFF. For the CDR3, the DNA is TGTGCCAGCAGCTTGCTCAACACTGAAGCTTTCTTT. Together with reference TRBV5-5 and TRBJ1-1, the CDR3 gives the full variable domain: DAGVTQSPTHLIKTRGQQVTLRCSPISGHKSVSWYQQVLGQGPQFIFQYYEKEERGRGNFPDRFSARQFPNYSSELNVNALLLGDSALYLCASSLLNTEAFFGQGTRLTVV.

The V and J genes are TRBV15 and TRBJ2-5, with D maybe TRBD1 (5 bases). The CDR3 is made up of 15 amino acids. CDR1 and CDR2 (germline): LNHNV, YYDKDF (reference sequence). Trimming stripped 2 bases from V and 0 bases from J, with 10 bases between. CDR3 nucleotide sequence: TGTGCCACCAGCAGAATGACAGAGTACCAAGAGACCCAGTACTTC. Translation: CATSRMTEYQETQYF.

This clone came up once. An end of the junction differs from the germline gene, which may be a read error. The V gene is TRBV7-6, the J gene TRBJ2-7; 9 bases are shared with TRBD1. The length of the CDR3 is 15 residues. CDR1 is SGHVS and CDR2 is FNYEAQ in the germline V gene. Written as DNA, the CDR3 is TGTGCCAGCACCTTAGGGACACAGGGGGCGTACGAGCAGTACTTC. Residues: CASTLGTQGAYEQYF. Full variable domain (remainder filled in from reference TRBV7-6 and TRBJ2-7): GAGVSQSPRYKVTKRGQDVALRCDPISGHVSLYWYRQALGQGPEFLTYFNYEAQQDKSGLPNDRFSAERPEGSISTLTIQRTEQRDSAMYRCASTLGTQGAYEQYFGPGTRLTVT.

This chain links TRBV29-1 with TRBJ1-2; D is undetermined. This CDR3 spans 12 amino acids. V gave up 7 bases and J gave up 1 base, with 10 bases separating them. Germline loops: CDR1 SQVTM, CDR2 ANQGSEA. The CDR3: CSAWASNYGYTF. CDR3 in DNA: TGCAGCGCCTGGGCCAGTAACTATGGCTACACCTTC.

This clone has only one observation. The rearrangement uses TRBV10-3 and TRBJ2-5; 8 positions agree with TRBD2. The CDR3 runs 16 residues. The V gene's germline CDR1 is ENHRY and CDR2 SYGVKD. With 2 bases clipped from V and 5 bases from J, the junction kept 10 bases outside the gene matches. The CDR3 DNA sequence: TGTGCCATCAGTGAGACCGGGACTAGGGTCGGGGAGACCCAGTACTTC. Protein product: CAISETGTRVGETQYF.

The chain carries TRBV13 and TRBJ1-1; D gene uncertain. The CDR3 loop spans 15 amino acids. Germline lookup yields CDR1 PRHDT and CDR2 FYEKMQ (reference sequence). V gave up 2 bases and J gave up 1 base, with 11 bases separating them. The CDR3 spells CASSLRKDPNTEAFF. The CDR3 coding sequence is TGTGCCAGCAGCTTAAGGAAGGACCCGAACACTGAAGCTTTCTTT.

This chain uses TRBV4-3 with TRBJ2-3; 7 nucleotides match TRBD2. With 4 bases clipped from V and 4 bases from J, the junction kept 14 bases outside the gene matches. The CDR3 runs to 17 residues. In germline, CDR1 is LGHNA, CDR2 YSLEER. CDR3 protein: CASSLSQGGMGADTQYF. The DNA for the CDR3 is TGCGCCAGCAGCCTTTCCCAGGGAGGGATGGGGGCAGATACGCAGTATTTT.

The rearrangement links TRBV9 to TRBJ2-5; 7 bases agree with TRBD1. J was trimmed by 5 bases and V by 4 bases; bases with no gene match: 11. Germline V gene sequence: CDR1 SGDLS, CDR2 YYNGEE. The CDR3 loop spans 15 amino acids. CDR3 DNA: TGTGCCAGCAGCCCCTTACGACAGGGCATGGAGACCCAGTACTTC. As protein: CASSPLRQGMETQYF.

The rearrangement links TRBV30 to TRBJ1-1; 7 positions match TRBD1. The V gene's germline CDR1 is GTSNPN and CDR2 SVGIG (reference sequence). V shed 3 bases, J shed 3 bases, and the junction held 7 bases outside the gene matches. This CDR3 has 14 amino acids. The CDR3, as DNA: TGTGCCTGGAGGTACCCCGACAGGGACACTGAAGCTTTCTTT. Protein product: CAWRYPDRDTEAFF.

The CDR3 spells CASSLARGKRVTQYF. The CDR3 DNA reads TGTGCCAGCAGCTTAGCACGGGGCAAAAGGGTGACCCAGTACTTC. The chain employs TRBV11-2 and TRBJ2-5; TRBD1 or TRBD2 may be the D gene (5 bases each). The ends were cut back, 1 base at V and 7 bases at J, with 16 bases in the middle. The CDR3 is made up of 15 amino acids. Germline V CDR1 and CDR2: SGHAT, FQNNGV.

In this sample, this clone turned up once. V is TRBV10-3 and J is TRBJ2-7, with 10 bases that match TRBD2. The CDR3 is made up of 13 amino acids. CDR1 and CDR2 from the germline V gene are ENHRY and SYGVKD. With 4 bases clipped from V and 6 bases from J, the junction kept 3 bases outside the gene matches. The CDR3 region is CAISASGRAEQYF. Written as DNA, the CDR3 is TGTGCCATCAGTGCTAGCGGGAGAGCCGAGCAGTACTTC.

As DNA, the CDR3 is TGCGCCAGCAGCCAAGCGGGGGGGTGGAACACCGGGGAGCTGTTTTTT. This codes for CASSQAGGWNTGELFF. The chain employs TRBV4-3 and TRBJ2-2; TRBD2 agrees at 8 bases. Germline-derived CDR1 and CDR2 are LGHNA and YSLEER. Trimming cost V 1 base and J 1 base; bases outside gene matches: 2. The CDR3 loop spans 16 amino acids.

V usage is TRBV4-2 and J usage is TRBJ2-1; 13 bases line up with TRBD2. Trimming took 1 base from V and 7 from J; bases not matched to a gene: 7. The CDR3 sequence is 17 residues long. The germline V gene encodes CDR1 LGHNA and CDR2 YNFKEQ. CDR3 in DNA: TGTGCCAGCAGCCAAGTTACTAGCGGGAGGGCGGGGAATGAGCAGTTCTTC. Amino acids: CASSQVTSGRAGNEQFF.

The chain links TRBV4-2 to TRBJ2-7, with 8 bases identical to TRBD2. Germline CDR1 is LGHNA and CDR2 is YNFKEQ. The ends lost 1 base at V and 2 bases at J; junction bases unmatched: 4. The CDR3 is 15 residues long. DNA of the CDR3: TGTGCCAGCAGCCAAGGTAGTAGCGGGACCTACGAGCAGTACTTC. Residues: CASSQGSSGTYEQYF.